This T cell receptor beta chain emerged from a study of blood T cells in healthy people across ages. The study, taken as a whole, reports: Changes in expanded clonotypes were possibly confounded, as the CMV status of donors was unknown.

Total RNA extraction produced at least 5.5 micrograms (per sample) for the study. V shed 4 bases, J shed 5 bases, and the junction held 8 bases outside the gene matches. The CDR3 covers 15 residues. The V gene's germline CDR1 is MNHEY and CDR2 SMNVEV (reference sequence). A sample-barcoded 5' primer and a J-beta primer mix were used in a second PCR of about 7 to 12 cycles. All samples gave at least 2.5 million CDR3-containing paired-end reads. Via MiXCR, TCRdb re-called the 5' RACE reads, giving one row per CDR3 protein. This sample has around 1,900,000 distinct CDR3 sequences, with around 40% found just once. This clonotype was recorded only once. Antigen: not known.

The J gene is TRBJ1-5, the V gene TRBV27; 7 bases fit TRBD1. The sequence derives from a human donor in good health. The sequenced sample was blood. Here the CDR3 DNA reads TGTGCCAGCAGTTCCATACCGCAGGGGGATCAGCCCCAGCATTTT. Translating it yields CASSSIPQGDQPQHF.